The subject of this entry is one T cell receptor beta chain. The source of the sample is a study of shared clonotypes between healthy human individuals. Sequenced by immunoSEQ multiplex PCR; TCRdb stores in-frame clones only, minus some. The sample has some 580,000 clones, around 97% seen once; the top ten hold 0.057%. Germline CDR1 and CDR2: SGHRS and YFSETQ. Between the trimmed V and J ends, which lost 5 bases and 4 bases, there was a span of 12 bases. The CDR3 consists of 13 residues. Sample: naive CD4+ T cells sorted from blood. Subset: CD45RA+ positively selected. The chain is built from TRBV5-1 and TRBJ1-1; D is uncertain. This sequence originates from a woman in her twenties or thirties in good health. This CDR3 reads CASSTDSGTEAFF. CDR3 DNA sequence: TGCGCCAGCAGTACAGACTCGGGCACTGAAGCTTTCTTT.